This T cell receptor (beta chain) was identified in a study of T cells in Graves' hyperthyroidism and ophthalmopathy. Findings of the study overall: Using 13 V-J features, a model discriminated ophthalmopathy from stable hyperthyroidism.

This clonotype was observed at least ten times. Its antigen is unidentified. Amplification of TCR beta CDR3 regions used RNA as the template. First-round RT-PCR of the TCR CDR3 relied on the HTBI primer set. TCRdb re-analysed the multiplex PCR reads in MiXCR, keeping a single row per CDR3 protein. The table has 400,000 to 450,000 distinct CDR3 sequences, around 15% seen once. CDR1 SGHNT and CDR2 YENEEA come from the germline V gene. This CDR3 contains 14 residues. Trimming pared 2 bases from V and 5 bases from J, leaving 12 bases between. Each diagnosis was grounded in clinical symptoms, serum thyroxine and TRAb, thyroid ultrasound, and orbital computed tomography.

The sequenced sample was blood. The TCR originated in a man younger than 30 with Graves' ophthalmopathy. The rearrangement links TRBV11-3 to TRBJ2-5; weak D call: TRBD1 (6 bases). DNA of the CDR3: TGTGCCAGCAGCTTACTCAGGGGAAGGGAGACCCAGTACTTC. This sequence encodes CASSLLRGRETQYF.